This TCR beta chain appears in the sequencing data of a study of blood T cell repertoires in COVID-19. Study as a whole: Researchers got acute and convalescent COVID-19 samples from the United States, Italy and Spain. PBMCs, B-cell-depleted T cells, or T cells provided the cDNA or gDNA that made up the material.

In the authors' methods: Reference gene primer amplification yielded estimated nucleated cell counts. Assay: immunoSEQ multiplex PCR; the TCRdb copy retains only in-frame clones and omits some. V and J calls plus clone size are reproduced from that table; the DNA served to infer D and trimming. This sample has a few hundred thousand clones, with 85% found just once. This CDR3 spans 15 amino acids. The J segment lost 10 bases and the V segment lost 2 bases, leaving 11 bases of the junction unmatched. Germline V gene lookup returns CDR1 LNHNV and CDR2 YYDKDF (reference sequence). The specimen was peripheral blood. The receptor's source is a man between 45 and 60 years old with active or convalescent COVID-19. The chain recombines TRBV15 with TRBJ2-1, with TRBD2 matching over 7 bases. CDR3 bases: TGTGCCACCAGCAGACTAGCGGAGAGTACCCAGGAGCAGTTCTTC. This translates into CATSRLAESTQEQFF.